The rows below give T cell receptor beta chains drawn from one sample of a study of T cell changes during pregnancy in multiple sclerosis. TCRdb keeps only in-frame clones here, not all; method: immunoSEQ multiplex PCR. Of more than 55,000 clones listed, 75% to 95% are singletons. The source was peripheral blood, collected in the third trimester of pregnancy. All receptors come from a female donor in good health, enrolled as a control in a pregnancy study. CDR3s include the opening cysteine and the closing phenylalanine or tryptophan. Clone size is not always given. Where it is, it says once, few, many or a class for expanded clones.

j_call: TRBJ2-7; clone_size: NA; cdr3_length: 14; v_call: TRBV19; cdr3_aa: CASSTGLGGYEQYF
j_call: TRBJ1-1; clone_size: NA; cdr3_length: 15; v_call: TRBV6-5; cdr3_aa: CASSYLGVGGSEAFF
j_call: TRBJ2-1; clone_size: NA; cdr3_length: 14; v_call: TRBV11-2; cdr3_aa: CASSRRGFDEGRFF
j_call: TRBJ2-1; clone_size: NA; cdr3_length: 13; v_call: TRBV9; cdr3_aa: CASRAGTSNEQFF
j_call: TRBJ2-7; clone_size: NA; cdr3_length: 14; v_call: TRBV29-1; cdr3_aa: CSAGGGQGSNEQYF
j_call: TRBJ2-2; clone_size: NA; cdr3_length: 16; v_call: TRBV30; cdr3_aa: CAWSVIRGTNTGELFF
j_call: TRBJ1-1; clone_size: NA; cdr3_length: 14; v_call: TRBV7-8; cdr3_aa: CASAALRVGTEAFF
j_call: TRBJ2-1; clone_size: NA; cdr3_length: 16; v_call: TRBV2; cdr3_aa: CASSELGSGPYNEQFF
j_call: TRBJ2-4; clone_size: once; cdr3_length: 17; v_call: TRBV14; cdr3_aa: CASSPGTSWGSKNIQYF
j_call: TRBJ2-7; clone_size: NA; cdr3_length: 16; v_call: TRBV7-7; cdr3_aa: CASSLAEGTPTYEQYF
j_call: TRBJ1-5; clone_size: NA; cdr3_length: 13; v_call: TRBV2; cdr3_aa: CASRETGEQPQHF
j_call: TRBJ1-1; clone_size: NA; cdr3_length: 14; v_call: TRBV7-8; cdr3_aa: CASSLEPADTEAFF
j_call: TRBJ1-1; clone_size: NA; cdr3_length: 14; v_call: TRBV19; cdr3_aa: CASSHRVLNTEAFF
j_call: TRBJ1-3; clone_size: NA; cdr3_length: 15; v_call: TRBV28; cdr3_aa: CASSLGLDSGNTIYF
j_call: TRBJ2-2; clone_size: NA; cdr3_length: 14; v_call: TRBV7-2; cdr3_aa: CASSPYPGIGELFF
j_call: TRBJ2-2; clone_size: few; cdr3_length: 11; v_call: TRBV28; cdr3_aa: CASSFTGELFF
j_call: TRBJ1-1; clone_size: NA; cdr3_length: 14; v_call: TRBV2; cdr3_aa: CASSQIRGNTEAFF
j_call: TRBJ2-1; clone_size: NA; cdr3_length: 15; v_call: TRBV29-1; cdr3_aa: CSVERGGSGVNEQFF
j_call: TRBJ2-3; clone_size: NA; cdr3_length: 15; v_call: TRBV29-1; cdr3_aa: CSSDSARGSTDTQYF
j_call: TRBJ1-2; clone_size: once; cdr3_length: 14; v_call: TRBV21-1; cdr3_aa: CATLRGQSNYGYTF
j_call: TRBJ2-7; clone_size: NA; cdr3_length: 12; v_call: TRBV30; cdr3_aa: CAWRGGSYEQYF
j_call: TRBJ1-2; clone_size: NA; cdr3_length: 13; v_call: TRBV27; cdr3_aa: CASSLGGSGGYTF
j_call: TRBJ2-1; clone_size: few; cdr3_length: 13; v_call: TRBV19; cdr3_aa: CASSPISYNEQFF
j_call: TRBJ2-3; clone_size: NA; cdr3_length: 18; v_call: TRBV10-3; cdr3_aa: CAIKETTGTGVATDTQYF
j_call: TRBJ2-3; clone_size: NA; cdr3_length: 14; v_call: TRBV15; cdr3_aa: CATSRVGRADTQYF
j_call: TRBJ1-2; clone_size: NA; cdr3_length: 12; v_call: TRBV27; cdr3_aa: CASRKGTGPLTF
j_call: TRBJ1-3; clone_size: few; cdr3_length: 14; v_call: TRBV7-2; cdr3_aa: CASSPGGSGNTIYF
j_call: TRBJ1-2; clone_size: NA; cdr3_length: 15; v_call: TRBV11-2; cdr3_aa: CASSLDPGVSAGYTF
j_call: TRBJ1-6; clone_size: NA; cdr3_length: 15; v_call: TRBV11-2; cdr3_aa: CASSASGTSNSPLHF
j_call: TRBJ2-1; clone_size: NA; cdr3_length: 14; v_call: TRBV27; cdr3_aa: CASSLITGSNEQFF
j_call: TRBJ2-4; clone_size: NA; cdr3_length: 16; v_call: TRBV5-1; cdr3_aa: CASGRRNTEVKNIQYF
j_call: TRBJ2-3; clone_size: NA; cdr3_length: 14; v_call: TRBV19; cdr3_aa: CASSIQAYTDTQYF
j_call: TRBJ2-1; clone_size: NA; cdr3_length: 14; v_call: TRBV29-1; cdr3_aa: CSVEWANSYNEQFF
j_call: TRBJ2-2; clone_size: once; cdr3_length: 17; v_call: TRBV5-1; cdr3_aa: CASSTPQQGGDTGELFF
j_call: TRBJ2-7; clone_size: NA; cdr3_length: 14; v_call: TRBV18; cdr3_aa: CASSPGGSSWEQYF
j_call: TRBJ1-2; clone_size: NA; cdr3_length: 14; v_call: TRBV29-1; cdr3_aa: CSDLGQGLGYGYTF
j_call: TRBJ2-6; clone_size: NA; cdr3_length: 15; v_call: TRBV28; cdr3_aa: CASMGGTSGANVLTF
j_call: TRBJ1-1; clone_size: NA; cdr3_length: 17; v_call: TRBV5-1; cdr3_aa: CASSTSGAHHLNTEAFF
j_call: TRBJ2-6; clone_size: NA; cdr3_length: 14; v_call: TRBV30; cdr3_aa: CAWGGRSGANVLTF
j_call: TRBJ2-1; clone_size: NA; cdr3_length: 18; v_call: TRBV5-1; cdr3_aa: CASSLELWDREPYNEQFF
j_call: TRBJ1-2; clone_size: NA; cdr3_length: 16; v_call: TRBV4-2; cdr3_aa: CASSQDSLNGNYGYTF
j_call: TRBJ2-3; clone_size: NA; cdr3_length: 17; v_call: TRBV28; cdr3_aa: CASSLSPLADPTDTQYF
j_call: TRBJ2-3; clone_size: NA; cdr3_length: 13; v_call: TRBV9; cdr3_aa: CASSVVNTDTQYF
j_call: TRBJ2-1; clone_size: NA; cdr3_length: 15; v_call: TRBV7-6; cdr3_aa: CASSWTGSSYNEQFF
j_call: TRBJ2-1; clone_size: NA; cdr3_length: 21; v_call: TRBV5-1; cdr3_aa: CASSGQSSGMNFRGLYNEQFF
j_call: TRBJ2-2; clone_size: NA; cdr3_length: 15; v_call: TRBV18; cdr3_aa: CASSPRDRNTGELFF
j_call: TRBJ2-6; clone_size: NA; cdr3_length: 15; v_call: TRBV5-6; cdr3_aa: CASSRQGTGANVLTF
j_call: TRBJ2-1; clone_size: NA; cdr3_length: 16; v_call: TRBV29-1; cdr3_aa: CSATKPGQGTYNEQFF
j_call: TRBJ1-1; clone_size: few; cdr3_length: 11; v_call: TRBV7-9; cdr3_aa: CASSFGNEAFF
j_call: TRBJ1-2; clone_size: once; cdr3_length: 16; v_call: TRBV11-2; cdr3_aa: CASSLGRGTLGYGYTF
j_call: TRBJ1-4; clone_size: NA; cdr3_length: 14; v_call: TRBV25-1; cdr3_aa: CASSESGFSEKLFF
j_call: TRBJ1-3; clone_size: NA; cdr3_length: 15; v_call: TRBV6-1; cdr3_aa: CASTYIEDRGNTIYF
j_call: TRBJ2-6; clone_size: NA; cdr3_length: 16; v_call: TRBV4-1; cdr3_aa: CASSQDQGTGANVLTF
j_call: TRBJ2-1; clone_size: NA; cdr3_length: 14; v_call: TRBV18; cdr3_aa: CASSPTRFGDEQFF
j_call: TRBJ2-4; clone_size: NA; cdr3_length: 16; v_call: TRBV7-8; cdr3_aa: CASSLDGLAGSSVQYF
j_call: TRBJ2-7; clone_size: once; cdr3_length: 16; v_call: TRBV7-6; cdr3_aa: CASSEHADRKDYEQYF
j_call: TRBJ2-5; clone_size: NA; cdr3_length: 13; v_call: TRBV29-1; cdr3_aa: CSVEGGFQETQYF
j_call: TRBJ2-5; clone_size: NA; cdr3_length: 14; v_call: TRBV10-3; cdr3_aa: CAISESGTGGTQYF
j_call: TRBJ1-5; clone_size: NA; cdr3_length: 16; v_call: TRBV27; cdr3_aa: CASSLSPGGFNQPQHF